Given below is one T cell receptor beta chain in context. These data originate in a study of blood T cell repertoires in COVID-19. The germline V gene has CDR1 MNHEY and CDR2 SVGAGI. The CDR3 sequence is 14 residues long. V lost 7 bases, J lost 3 bases, and 8 bases stayed unmatched. Produced via immunoSEQ multiplex PCR; TCRdb's table is partial and in-frame only. The sample includes fewer than 600,000 clones, 70% to 90% of them seen just once. The receptor comes from a woman in her thirties or forties who had recovered from COVID-19. The chain has TRBV6-5 and TRBJ2-7, with 8 bases matching TRBD1. The sample was PBMCs or T cells enriched from blood (not recorded which). DNA for the CDR3: TGTGCCAGCACCCCCCGGACAGGGAACTACGAGCAGTACTTC. This encodes CASTPRTGNYEQYF.